This T cell receptor (beta chain) originates from a study of cytomegalovirus exposure and HLA in healthy donors. Study findings and constraints: Under in vitro conditions, three CMV-associated chains were confirmed as specific for CMV antigens. Clusters of TCRs from the first cohort tended to co-occur in the 100 to 150 validation repertoires (as a later analysis found).

The assay was immunoSEQ multiplex PCR, and TCRdb's table has in-frame clones only and misses some. This table has some 180,000 clones, about 89% appearing once. Turning to this clone: Its target is unknown.

The CDR3 covers 14 residues. Germline V CDR1 and CDR2: SGHTA, FQGNSA. The V end was cut by 1 base, the J end by 7 bases, with 10 bases between. What was sequenced was PBMCs. The receptor was derived from a man younger than 45 in good health and CMV-seropositive. The V gene is TRBV7-2, the J gene TRBJ1-4; D is undetermined. The CDR3 DNA is TGTGCCAGCAGCTTAGGGAGGTTAGGTGAAAAACTGTTTTTT. Translated, it gives CASSLGRLGEKLFF.